This T cell receptor beta chain derives from a study of cytotoxic CD8 clonotypes in ibrutinib-treated CLL. Sequenced by immunoSEQ multiplex PCR; TCRdb stores in-frame clones only, minus some. The sample lists some 50,000 clones, 56% occurring once. PBMCs that had been cryopreserved were the source of 1.5 to 2 micrograms of genomic DNA for TCR beta libraries. Worth noting for this clone: The target antigen is unknown.

Overall study findings and caveats: Clonality was elevated at ibrutinib response and had returned toward baseline at progression.

Germline-derived CDR1 and CDR2 are SGHTA and FQGNSA. The CDR3 extends over 14 amino acids. V was clipped by 2 bases and J by 9 bases, with 14 bases between them. The genes are TRBV7-2 and TRBJ2-1; D gene unclear. The sequencing here drew on PBMCs, taken after 24 months of ibrutinib treatment. The source of this sequence is a human donor with chronic lymphocytic leukemia. The CDR3 nucleotides are TGTGCCAGCAGCTTACCCGGAAGATGGGCTGAGCAGTTCTTC. Translating it yields CASSLPGRWAEQFF.